The next 31 T cell receptor beta chains were all read from a single sample in a study of T cells in tuberculosis. The protocol was immunoSEQ multiplex PCR, while the TCRdb copy is restricted to in-frame clones and leaves out a portion. The data show about 34,000 clones, roughly 90% seen once. The source material was PBMCs. All receptors come from a donor between 10 and 35 years old with latent tuberculosis or without tuberculosis infection.

CDR3 region: CATSRRGQGNEQYF. CDR3 sequence (DNA): TGTGCCACCAGCAGGAGGGGACAGGGTAACGAGCAGTACTTC. This chain connects TRBV15 to TRBJ2-7, with TRBD1 identical over 9 bases. Trimming cost V 3 bases and J 5 bases; bases outside gene matches: 5. There are 14 residues in the CDR3. Germline CDR1 is LNHNV and CDR2 is YYDKDF (reference sequence).

This rearrangement joins TRBV29-1 to TRBJ1-1; TRBD1 is a possible D gene (5 bases). In germline, CDR1 is SQVTM, CDR2 ANQGSEA. The CDR3 extends over 14 amino acids. V gave up 1 base and J gave up 6 bases, with 15 bases separating them. CDR3 nucleotide sequence: TGCAGCGTTGAAGGGCGGCAGGGCAATGCTGAAGCTTTCTTT. It is translated as CSVEGRQGNAEAFF.

CDR3 in DNA: TGTGCCAGTAGTAGATACGGGACAGCTAATAACTATGGCTACACCTTC. It is translated as CASSRYGTANNYGYTF. V is TRBV19 and J is TRBJ1-2; TRBD1 matches at 7 bases. V shed 4 bases and J 1 base; nucleotides not matched to a gene: 9. Germline CDR1 is LNHDA and CDR2 is SQIVND (reference sequence). CDR3 length: 16 amino acids. The complete variable domain, with remaining parts taken from reference TRBV19 and TRBJ1-2, reads DGGITQSPKYLFRKEGQNVTLSCEQNLNHDAMYWYRQDPGQGLRLIYYSQIVNDFQKGDIAEGYSVSREKKESFPLTVTSAQKNPTAFYLCASSRYGTANNYGYTFGSGTRLTVV.

This chain joins TRBV10-3 and TRBJ1-1; perhaps TRBD1 as D (5 bases). Trimming took 0 bases from V and 6 from J, leaving 11 bases between them. CDR1 and CDR2 from the germline V gene are ENHRY and SYGVKD. The CDR3 runs 14 residues. CDR3 in amino acids: CAISESRGSSEAFF. The CDR3 DNA sequence: TGTGCCATCAGTGAGTCGCGGGGGTCTTCTGAAGCTTTCTTT.

The chain has TRBV11-2 and TRBJ1-2, with D possibly TRBD1 on 6 matching bases. The germline gives CDR1 SGHAT, CDR2 FQNNGV. Between the trimmed V and J ends, which lost 5 bases and 4 bases, there was a span of 14 bases. The CDR3 runs to 14 residues. The CDR3 loop is CASSPGGGGYGYTF. CDR3 coding DNA: TGTGCCAGCAGCCCCGGAGGGGGGGGCTATGGCTACACCTTC.

CDR3 bases: TGTGCCAGCAGCTTGGCCGGGACAACAACTAATGAAAAACTGTTTTTT. Translated, it gives CASSLAGTTTNEKLFF. The rearrangement joins TRBV7-8 to TRBJ1-4; D is perhaps TRBD1 (6 bases). The V end lost 3 bases, the J end lost 0 bases, and 11 bases lay between the germline ends. Germline V gene lookup returns CDR1 SGHVS and CDR2 FQNEAQ. This CDR3 contains 16 residues.

V is TRBV2 and J is TRBJ2-5, with TRBD1 matching over 12 bases. This CDR3 is 14 amino acids long. Germline V gives CDR1 SNHLY, CDR2 FYNNEI. V trimming: 8 bases; J trimming: 10 bases; junction bases outside the gene matches: 11. The CDR3 loop is CASQGTGGVGGQYF. CDR3 sequence (DNA): TGTGCCAGCCAAGGGACAGGGGGCGTCGGAGGCCAGTACTTC.

This sequence joins TRBV7-2 and TRBJ2-5; 10 bases fit TRBD1. V lost 3 bases to trimming and J lost 3 bases; unmatched junction nucleotides: 13. Germline CDR1 SGHTA, CDR2 FQGNSA. The CDR3 covers 18 residues. CDR3 nucleotide sequence: TGTGCCAGCAGCTTCTTGACCGGGACAGGGGTTTTGGAAGAGACCCAGTACTTC. This encodes CASSFLTGTGVLEETQYF.

The genes are TRBV6-1 and TRBJ1-5; D gene uncertain. V was clipped by 2 bases and J by 2 bases, with 10 bases between them. Germline CDR1 reads MNHNS; CDR2 reads SASEGT. The CDR3 extends over 15 amino acids. The CDR3 DNA sequence: TGTGCCAGCAGTGAACTTCGGGTGGGCAATCAGCCCCAGCATTTT. The encoded protein is CASSELRVGNQPQHF.

The J gene is TRBJ2-7, the V gene TRBV4-3; a weak D match, TRBD1 (6 bases). There are 14 residues in the CDR3. Germline V CDR1 and CDR2: LGHNA, YSLEER. The V end lost 1 base, the J end lost 8 bases, and 15 bases lay between the germline ends. This CDR3 is CASSQVGAGTQQYF. Written as DNA, the CDR3 is TGCGCCAGCAGCCAAGTGGGTGCTGGGACACAGCAGTACTTC.

The table lists this clone with a count of one. The V call is TRBV6-6, the J call TRBJ2-3; no clear D. V dropped 2 bases and J dropped 3 bases, with 12 bases sitting between them. CDR1 and CDR2 (germline): MNHNY, SVGAGI (reference sequence). The CDR3 is 15 amino acids. CDR3 residues: CASSYTPSGTDTQYF. DNA of the CDR3: TGTGCCAGCAGTTACACCCCGAGTGGTACAGATACGCAGTATTTT.

The chain links TRBV7-9 to TRBJ1-5; TRBD1 is a possible D gene (5 bases). The CDR3 has 16 amino acids. Trimming pared 5 bases from V and 5 bases from J, leaving 19 bases between. Looked up from germline, CDR1 is SEHNR and CDR2 is FQNEAQ (reference sequence). The CDR3, as DNA: TGTGCCAGCAGCCCCGCCTATCACAGGCTCGATCAGCCCCAGCATTTT. The encoded protein is CASSPAYHRLDQPQHF.

This chain joins TRBV5-1 and TRBJ1-6; 7 bases are shared with TRBD1. Unmatched junction bases numbered 13, after V lost 4 bases and J lost 9 bases. CDR1 and CDR2 from the germline V gene are SGHRS and YFSETQ. The CDR3 is made up of 16 amino acids. The CDR3 coding sequence is TGCGCCAGCAGCGATTTACAGGGGCCAGAGGGTTCACCCCTCCACTTT. It is translated as CASSDLQGPEGSPLHF.

This clone was picked up a small number of times. This sequence joins TRBV21-1 and TRBJ2-5; the DNA was not used to check the table's D call, TRBD2. TRBV21-1 represents a pseudogene. The CDR3 has 16 amino acids. This CDR3 reads CASSARVLLSYETQYF. CDR3 bases: TGTGCCAGCAGCGCCCGGGTCCTCCTTTCTTACGAGACCCAGTACTTC.

This clone has a single count. The J gene is TRBJ2-7, the V gene TRBV28, with 7 positions matching TRBD2. Trimming cost V 8 bases and J 2 bases; bases outside gene matches: 12. The CDR3 spans 15 residues. Germline-derived CDR1 and CDR2 are MDHEN and SYDVKM. CDR3 protein: CASSRGGPGTYEQYF. The CDR3 region has the DNA TGTGCCAGCTCCCGGGGAGGGCCGGGGACCTACGAGCAGTACTTC.

The V gene is TRBV7-2, the J gene TRBJ1-2, with 9 positions matching TRBD1. Germline loops: CDR1 SGHTA, CDR2 FQGNSA. The CDR3 loop spans 16 amino acids. V was clipped by 7 bases and J by 2 bases; unmatched bases: 11. For the CDR3, the DNA is TGTGCCAGCATCATTCGACAGGGGGACATAAACTATGGCTACACCTTC. Protein sequence: CASIIRQGDINYGYTF.

This chain joins TRBV6-5 and TRBJ1-1; 9 bases map to TRBD1. CDR3 length: 14 residues. In germline, CDR1 is MNHEY, CDR2 SVGAGI. V was pared by 4 bases and J by 5 bases, with 5 bases of the junction left unmatched. The CDR3 DNA follows: TGTGCCAGCAGTTCTACAGGGGGCTATACTGAAGCTTTCTTT. This sequence encodes CASSSTGGYTEAFF.

The chain couples TRBV27 to TRBJ1-5; possible D gene TRBD1, 6 bases. Germline CDR1 and CDR2: MNHEY and SMNVEV (reference sequence). V was cut by 3 bases and J by 9 bases, with 15 bases left in between. This CDR3 region has 14 residues. CDR3 DNA sequence: TGTGCCAGCAGTTTGGGGGGGGCCGGACGGCCCCAGCATTTT. Residues: CASSLGGAGRPQHF.

The chain links TRBV5-6 to TRBJ1-1; TRBD1 matches at 8 bases. Per the germline V gene, CDR1 is SGHDT and CDR2 is YYEEEE. Trimming at V came to 2 bases and at J to 0 bases, leaving 6 bases not matched to a gene. This CDR3 region has 16 residues. The CDR3 spells CASSFRTGPMNTEAFF. In DNA form, the CDR3 reads TGTGCCAGCAGCTTTCGGACAGGGCCCATGAACACTGAAGCTTTCTTT.

The chain has TRBV15 and TRBJ1-1, with D possibly TRBD1 on 6 matching bases. Germline CDR1 reads LNHNV; CDR2 reads YYDKDF (reference sequence). Trimming pared 0 bases from V and 0 bases from J, leaving 11 bases between. The CDR3 covers 16 residues. The CDR3 here is CATSRDHQGMNTEAFF. CDR3 nucleotides: TGTGCCACCAGCAGAGATCACCAGGGGATGAACACTGAAGCTTTCTTT.

The chain carries TRBV2 and TRBJ2-3; D may be TRBD1 (5 bases). Germline values: CDR1 SNHLY, CDR2 FYNNEI. This CDR3 is built from 12 residues. Trimming took 6 bases from V and 5 from J, leaving 9 bases between them. The CDR3 here is CASRPRGDTQYF. The CDR3 DNA is TGTGCCAGCAGACCTAGGGGAGATACGCAGTATTTT. Variable domain in full (rest from reference TRBV2 and TRBJ2-3): EPEVTQTPSHQVTQMGQEVILRCVPISNHLYFYWYRQILGQKVEFLVSFYNNEISEKSEIFDDQFSVERPDGSNFTLKIRSTKLEDSAMYFCASRPRGDTQYFGPGTRLTVL.

The J gene is TRBJ2-7, the V gene TRBV10-3; tentatively, D is TRBD1 (6 bases). Trimming left V 10 bases short and J 0 bases short, with 13 bases between. CDR1 and CDR2 (germline): ENHRY, SYGVKD. The CDR3 runs 13 residues. DNA for the CDR3: TGTGCCAGCGTCACAGGGCGCTCCTACGAGCAGTACTTC. Its translation is CASVTGRSYEQYF.

This clone was recorded only once. This chain uses TRBV5-1 with TRBJ1-2; D is unclear. Trimming took 0 bases from V and 4 from J, leaving 10 bases between them. Germline CDR1 is SGHRS and CDR2 is YFSETQ. CDR3 length: 14 residues. CDR3 in DNA: TGCGCCAGCAGCTTGGGAGGGCCAGGCTATGGCTACACCTTC. As protein: CASSLGGPGYGYTF.

The J gene is TRBJ2-5, the V gene TRBV2, with no clear D. V lost 9 bases and J 1 base, leaving 9 bases between the germline ends. The CDR3 spans 12 residues. Germline assignment: CDR1 SNHLY and CDR2 FYNNEI. The CDR3, as DNA: TGTGCCAGGAGCACGGGCCAAGAGACCCAGTACTTC. It encodes CARSTGQETQYF.

The chain is built from TRBV6-5 and TRBJ2-7; D gene unclear. V was trimmed by 0 bases and J by 2 bases, leaving 11 bases between them. In germline, CDR1 is MNHEY, CDR2 SVGAGI. The CDR3 is made up of 15 amino acids. The CDR3 loop reads CASSYSRQAPYEQYF. CDR3 DNA sequence: TGTGCCAGCAGTTACTCGAGGCAAGCCCCCTACGAGCAGTACTTC.

This clone was recorded once. The CDR3 is CAIRPGQGTETQYF. The CDR3 region has the DNA TGTGCCATCAGGCCGGGACAGGGGACCGAGACCCAGTACTTC. The V and J genes are TRBV10-3 and TRBJ2-5; 10 positions match TRBD1. Germline V gene lookup returns CDR1 ENHRY and CDR2 SYGVKD. CDR3 length equals 14 residues. V was pared by 6 bases and J by 5 bases, with 6 bases of the junction left unmatched.

The rearrangement links TRBV6-4 to TRBJ2-3; weak D call: TRBD2 (6 bases). V gave up 5 bases and J gave up 2 bases, with 14 bases separating them. CDR3 size: 15 residues. Germline loops: CDR1 MRHNA, CDR2 SNTAGT. CDR3 coding DNA: TGTGCCAGCAGTTCGGCGGGGCAGCCCACAGATACGCAGTATTTT. This encodes CASSSAGQPTDTQYF.

The rearrangement joins TRBV19 to TRBJ1-5; D not resolved. The CDR3 sequence is 15 residues long. Germline V gene data show CDR1 as LNHDA and CDR2 as SQIVND (reference sequence). Between the trimmed V and J ends, which lost 0 bases and 5 bases, there was a span of 11 bases. The CDR3 DNA sequence: TGTGCCAGTAGTATAGAGAGGAGGGCCTATCAGCCCCAGCATTTT. Translation: CASSIERRAYQPQHF.

This chain connects TRBV27 to TRBJ2-1, with 7 bases identical to TRBD2. In germline, CDR1 is MNHEY, CDR2 SMNVEV (reference sequence). This CDR3 is 14 amino acids long. The V gene end was trimmed by 6 bases and the J gene end by 5 bases; junction bases not matched to a gene: 7. As DNA, the CDR3 is TGTGCCAGCAGCAAGGGAGGGGCCCACAATGAGCAGTTCTTC. Protein sequence: CASSKGGAHNEQFF.

This chain connects TRBV4-1 to TRBJ1-3; a weak D match, TRBD1 (5 bases). There are 16 residues in the CDR3. Germline CDR1 MGHRA, CDR2 YSYEKL. Trimming took off 1 base at V and 7 bases at J, with 17 bases between the two ends. CDR3 DNA sequence: TGCGCCAGCAGCCAAGTCGGAAGGGGCCTAAGGAACACCATATATTTT. This gives the protein CASSQVGRGLRNTIYF.

The chain recombines TRBV18 with TRBJ2-1; D is undetermined. The CDR3 loop spans 16 amino acids. Germline V gives CDR1 KGHSH, CDR2 LQKENI. Trimming cost V 0 bases and J 9 bases, with 18 bases left between them. The CDR3 sequence is CASSPPGRNNFVEQFF. The CDR3 bases are TGTGCCAGCTCACCACCCGGCAGGAATAACTTTGTTGAGCAGTTCTTC.